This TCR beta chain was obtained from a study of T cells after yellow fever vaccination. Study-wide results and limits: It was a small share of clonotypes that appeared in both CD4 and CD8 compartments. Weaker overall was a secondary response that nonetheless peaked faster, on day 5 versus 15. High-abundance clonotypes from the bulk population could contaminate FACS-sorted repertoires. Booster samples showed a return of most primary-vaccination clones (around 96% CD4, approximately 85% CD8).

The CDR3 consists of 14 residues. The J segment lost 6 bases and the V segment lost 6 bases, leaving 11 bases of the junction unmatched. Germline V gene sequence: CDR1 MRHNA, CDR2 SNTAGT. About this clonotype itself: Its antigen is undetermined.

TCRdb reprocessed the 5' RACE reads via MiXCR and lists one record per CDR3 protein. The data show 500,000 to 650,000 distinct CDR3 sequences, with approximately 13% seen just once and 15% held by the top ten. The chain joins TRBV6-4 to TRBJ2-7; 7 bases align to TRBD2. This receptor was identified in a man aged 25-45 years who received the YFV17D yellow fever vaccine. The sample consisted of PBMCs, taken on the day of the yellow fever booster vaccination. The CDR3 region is CASRLTSASLEQYF. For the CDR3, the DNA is TGTGCCAGCAGACTAACTAGCGCATCTCTCGAGCAGTACTTC.